Included here is one TCR beta chain sequence, with context. The source of the sample is a study of blood T cell repertoires in COVID-19. Overall study: Spain, Italy and the United States supplied samples that represented acute and convalescent COVID-19. The analysed material was cDNA or gDNA that came from T cells, B-cell-depleted T cells, or PBMCs.

The method was immunoSEQ multiplex PCR; TCRdb's version includes in-frame clones alone and lacks a portion of them. The data hold roughly 180,000 clones, with 76% observed a single time. Germline CDR1 and CDR2: GTSNPN and SVGIG (reference sequence). There are 12 residues in the CDR3. V lost 5 bases and J lost 5, with 9 bases in between. This clonotype was obtained from a woman between 45 and 65 years old with active or convalescent COVID-19. The chain has TRBV30 and TRBJ1-4; perhaps TRBD1 as D (5 bases). Sequenced sample: peripheral blood. In DNA form, the CDR3 reads TGTGCCTGGGACAGCGGAAATGAAAAACTGTTTTTT. Its protein is CAWDSGNEKLFF.